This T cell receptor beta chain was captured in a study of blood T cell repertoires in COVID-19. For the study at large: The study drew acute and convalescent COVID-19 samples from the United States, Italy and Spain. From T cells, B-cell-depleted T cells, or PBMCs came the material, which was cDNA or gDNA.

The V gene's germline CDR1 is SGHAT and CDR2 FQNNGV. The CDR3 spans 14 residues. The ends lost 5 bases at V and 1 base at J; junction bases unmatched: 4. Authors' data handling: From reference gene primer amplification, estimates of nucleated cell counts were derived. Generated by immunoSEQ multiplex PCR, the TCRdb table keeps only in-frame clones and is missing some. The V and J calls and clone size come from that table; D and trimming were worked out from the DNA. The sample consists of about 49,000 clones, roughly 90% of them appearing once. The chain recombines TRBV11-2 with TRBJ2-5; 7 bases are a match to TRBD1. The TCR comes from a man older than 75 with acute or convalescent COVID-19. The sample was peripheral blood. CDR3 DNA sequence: TGTGCCAGCAGCCCGGACAGGTCCCAAGAGACCCAGTACTTC. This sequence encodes CASSPDRSQETQYF. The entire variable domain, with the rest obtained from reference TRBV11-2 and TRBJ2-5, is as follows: EAGVAQSPRYKIIEKRQSVAFWCNPISGHATLYWYQQILGQGPKLLIQFQNNGVVDDSQLPKDRFSAERLKGVDSTLKIQPAKLEDSAVYLCASSPDRSQETQYFGPGTRLLVL.